This T cell receptor beta chain was recorded in a study of T cell repertoires in cytomegalovirus infection. This clonotype has a handful of counts. The target antigen is unknown. Trimming took 2 bases from V and 4 from J, leaving 15 bases between them. This CDR3 region has 15 residues. Germline V lookup: CDR1 DFQATT, CDR2 SNEGSKA (reference sequence). TCRdb reprocessed the reads via MiXCR and lists one record per CDR3 protein. The profile shows about 770,000 distinct CDR3 sequences, roughly 29% of them singletons. Sample: cultured CD8+ T cells from PBMCs, taken from culture after CMV antigen stimulation. The sequence was collected from a human donor in good health (CMV status not recorded). Some clones in this sample may be carry-over from other donors' samples. The chain couples TRBV20-1 to TRBJ1-5; no clear D gene. The DNA of the CDR3 is TGCAGTGCTAGACCCGGGTCCCCGTTAAATCAGCCCCAGCATTTT. This codes for CSARPGSPLNQPQHF.